Here is one T cell receptor beta chain with its context. The sample contains more than one DNA sequence encoding this CDR3. This entry comes from a study of blood T cell repertoires in COVID-19. The repertoire was sequenced with immunoSEQ multiplex PCR; TCRdb's copy has only in-frame clones and lacks some. The sample lists roughly 500,000 clones, approximately 88% occurring once. This CDR3 is built from 15 residues. V lost 8 bases to trimming and J lost 2 bases; unmatched junction nucleotides: 11. The germline V gene has CDR1 MNHEY and CDR2 SMNVEV (reference sequence). The chain combines TRBV27 with TRBJ1-1, with 7 positions matching TRBD1. Sequencing was performed on PBMCs or T cells enriched from blood (not recorded which). This TCR was sampled from a woman aged 40 to 50 who had recovered from COVID-19. The CDR3 DNA reads as TGTGCCAGCTCACCACGCGGACAGGCCAACACTGAAGCTTTCTTT. It codes for CASSPRGQANTEAFF.